These 30 T cell receptor beta chains originate from one sample sequenced in a study of radiation and T cells in renal cell carcinoma. This sample's time point: blood 4 weeks post-SBRT, at nephrectomy. Treatment here: 15 Gy SBRT to primary tumor, nephrectomy 4 weeks later. The method was immunoSEQ multiplex PCR; TCRdb's version includes in-frame clones alone and lacks a portion of them. Of approximately 90,000 clones listed, around four fifths were seen once; the top ten hold approximately 9.6%. The material was blood, obtained from a patient whose treatment included radiotherapy and nephrectomy. The receptors originated from a man aged 50-59 years with renal cell carcinoma.

The chain has TRBV4-1 and TRBJ1-1; D ambiguous. This CDR3 contains 14 residues. Trimming cost V 1 base and J 4 bases, with 10 bases left between them. The germline CDR1 and CDR2 sequences are MGHRA and YSYEKL. The CDR3 nucleotides are TGCGCCAGCAGCCAAGTTGGTTTCGGCACTGAAGCTTTCTTT. Encoded protein: CASSQVGFGTEAFF.

The J gene is TRBJ2-7, the V gene TRBV7-2; 9 positions agree with TRBD2. Germline V gene data show CDR1 as SGHTA and CDR2 as FQGNSA. The trim removed 5 bases at V and 3 bases at J, leaving 8 bases unmatched. The CDR3 is 15 amino acids. The CDR3 DNA follows: TGTGCCAGCAGCCTAAGTAGCGGGAGAGACTACGAGCAGTACTTC. This codes for CASSLSSGRDYEQYF.

This clone was detected only a few times. In DNA, the CDR3 is TGTGCCAGCAGCCGATACGATGGGGACACTGAAGCTTTCTTT. This codes for CASSRYDGDTEAFF. This chain connects TRBV27 to TRBJ1-1; no clear D gene. V was cut by 6 bases and J by 3 bases, with 14 bases left in between. Germline loops: CDR1 MNHEY, CDR2 SMNVEV (reference sequence). CDR3 length: 14 residues.

The gene calls are TRBV10-3 and TRBJ2-7, with D possibly called TRBD1 or TRBD2 (6 bases each). V lost 2 bases and J 7 bases, leaving 15 bases between the germline ends. From germline, CDR1 is ENHRY and CDR2 SYGVKD. CDR3 length: 14 amino acids. The CDR3 reads CAISEGGIGGEQYF. The CDR3 region has the DNA TGTGCCATCAGTGAGGGCGGGATAGGGGGAGAGCAGTACTTC.

The V call is TRBV7-8, the J call TRBJ2-7; the match to TRBD1 covers 11 bases. V trimming: 5 bases; J trimming: 9 bases; junction bases outside the gene matches: 3. The CDR3 sequence is 12 residues long. Germline CDR1 reads SGHVS; CDR2 reads FQNEAQ. The CDR3: CASSRGTGGQYF. The CDR3 DNA reads TGTGCCAGCAGCCGAGGGACAGGGGGGCAGTACTTC.

The V and J genes are TRBV7-6 and TRBJ1-3, with D uncertain. The length of the CDR3 is 15 residues. Trimming removed 5 bases at V and 0 bases at J, with 11 bases between. The V gene's germline CDR1 is SGHVS and CDR2 FNYEAQ. CDR3 region: CASSAQELSGNTIYF. Written as DNA, the CDR3 is TGTGCCAGCAGCGCGCAGGAGCTCTCTGGAAACACCATATATTTT.

V is TRBV7-2 and J is TRBJ2-3; perhaps D is TRBD1 or TRBD2 (5 bases each). Trimming pared 0 bases from V and 4 bases from J, leaving 11 bases between. The CDR3 covers 15 residues. CDR1 and CDR2 from the germline V gene are SGHTA and FQGNSA. The CDR3 DNA reads TGTGCCAGCAGCTTAGCTCGCTTGGGGGCAGATACGCAGTATTTT. Its protein is CASSLARLGADTQYF.

This clone was found once. This sequence joins TRBV18 and TRBJ2-3, with 8 bases fitting TRBD2. After removal of 4 bases from V and 0 bases from J, the junction contained 6 bases not matched to a gene. The CDR3 runs 16 residues. Germline V gene lookup returns CDR1 KGHSH and CDR2 LQKENI. This chain's CDR3 is CASSLETGGSTDTQYF. In DNA, the CDR3 is TGTGCCAGCTCACTAGAGACGGGAGGGAGCACAGATACGCAGTATTTT.

This rearrangement joins TRBV29-1 to TRBJ2-1; TRBD1 matches at 7 bases. Germline V gene data show CDR1 as SQVTM and CDR2 as ANQGSEA. V was pared by 4 bases and J by 10 bases, with 10 bases of the junction left unmatched. This CDR3 is built from 13 residues. CDR3 sequence (DNA): TGCAGCGTTGCCCGGGACAGACATTACGAGCAGTTCTTC. It specifies CSVARDRHYEQFF.

The table lists this clone with a few counts. The CDR3 DNA sequence: TGCGCCAGCAGCCAAGACCCGACCGGGACAGGGAGAGAGACCCAGTACTTC. Its translation is CASSQDPTGTGRETQYF. The V and J genes are TRBV4-1 and TRBJ2-5; TRBD1 agrees at 9 bases. Germline loops: CDR1 MGHRA, CDR2 YSYEKL. The ends lost 0 bases at V and 4 bases at J; junction bases unmatched: 9. The CDR3 spans 17 residues.

The chain uses TRBV5-6 and TRBJ2-1; D unclear. V lost 1 base, J lost 9 bases, and 11 bases lay in between. CDR3 length equals 13 residues. In germline, CDR1 is SGHDT, CDR2 YYEEEE. The CDR3 spells CASSLSGFGEQFF. DNA for the CDR3: TGTGCCAGCAGCTTGTCTGGGTTTGGTGAGCAGTTCTTC.

The V and J genes are TRBV9 and TRBJ2-2; D perhaps matches TRBD1 (6 bases). Trimming pared 3 bases from V and 4 bases from J, leaving 10 bases between. The V gene's germline CDR1 is SGDLS and CDR2 YYNGEE. This CDR3 contains 14 residues. CDR3 DNA sequence: TGTGCCAGCAGCGGAATACAGGGCACCGGGGAGCTGTTTTTT. The encoded protein is CASSGIQGTGELFF.

The chain has TRBV29-1 and TRBJ1-2, with D uncertain. There are 12 residues in the CDR3. Germline CDR1 and CDR2: SQVTM and ANQGSEA. Trimming shortened V by 2 bases and J by 4 bases, and 8 bases separated the two germline ends. This chain's CDR3 is CSVELGGYGYTF. Written as DNA, the CDR3 is TGCAGCGTTGAATTAGGAGGCTATGGCTACACCTTC.

V and J are TRBV9 and TRBJ1-2; possible D gene TRBD1, 6 bases. Trimming pared 4 bases from V and 4 bases from J, leaving 20 bases between. Germline V CDR1 and CDR2: SGDLS, YYNGEE. This CDR3 contains 16 residues. CDR3 coding DNA: TGTGCCAGCAGCCCCCAATCTAGACAGGACCTCTATGGCTACACCTTC. This gives the protein CASSPQSRQDLYGYTF. Based on the CDR3 plus reference TRBV9 and TRBJ1-2, the full variable domain is DSGVTQTPKHLITATGQRVTLRCSPRSGDLSVYWYQQSLDQGLQFLIQYYNGEERAKGNILERFSAQQFPDLHSELNLSSLELGDSALYFCASSPQSRQDLYGYTFGSGTRLTVV.

J is TRBJ2-6 and V is TRBV11-1; D possibly uses TRBD1 or TRBD2 (6 bases each). V gave up 4 bases and J gave up 2 bases, with 12 bases separating them. The germline V gene encodes CDR1 SGHAT and CDR2 FQDESV (reference sequence). This CDR3 has 16 amino acids. CDR3 in amino acids: CASSSNGGPGANVLTF. Written as DNA, the CDR3 is TGTGCCAGCAGCTCAAATGGGGGGCCTGGGGCCAACGTCCTGACTTTC.

As concerns this clone: One end of the junction varies from germline; a read error may be responsible. The rearrangement uses TRBV30 and TRBJ2-7, with 8 bases that match TRBD2. This CDR3 contains 14 residues. Germline V lookup: CDR1 GTSNPN, CDR2 SVGIG (reference sequence). This CDR3 is CAWRGPFGAGEYNF. CDR3 nucleotide sequence: TGTGCCTGGAGGGGGCCGTTTGGAGCGGGAGAGTATAACTTC.

The rearrangement joins TRBV30 to TRBJ1-5, with 9 bases identical to TRBD1. CDR3 length equals 14 residues. V gave up 2 bases and J gave up 6 bases; unmatched junction bases: 5. Germline CDR1 is GTSNPN and CDR2 is SVGIG (reference sequence). CDR3 bases: TGTGCCTGGAGTACAGTGACAGGGGGTCAGCCCCAGCATTTT. Its protein is CAWSTVTGGQPQHF.

The chain uses TRBV10-3 and TRBJ2-1, with 7 nucleotides matching TRBD1. The trim removed 11 bases at V and 8 bases at J, leaving 9 bases unmatched. CDR1 and CDR2 (germline): ENHRY, SYGVKD. The CDR3 sequence is 12 residues long. CDR3 bases: TGTGCCCTAGGGGGCCTGGGGGATGAGCAGTTCTTC. This encodes CALGGLGDEQFF.

The chain carries TRBV10-2 and TRBJ2-7, with a weak D call TRBD1 (6 bases). CDR1 is WSHSY, CDR2 SAAADI, per germline. The CDR3 has 18 amino acids. V lost 6 bases and J lost 4, with 28 bases in between. The CDR3 DNA reads as TGCGCCAGCAGGCCCCTGGCAGGGGTTTCGTCCAAACCATACGAGCAGTACTTC. Translation gives CASRPLAGVSSKPYEQYF.

The rearrangement joins TRBV4-2 to TRBJ2-1; D is uncertain. The V gene's germline CDR1 is LGHNA and CDR2 YNFKEQ. The CDR3 has 15 amino acids. V was trimmed by 0 bases and J by 4 bases, leaving 10 bases between them. CDR3 in DNA: TGTGCCAGCAGCCAAGATCTGTCAATATACAATGAGCAGTTCTTC. It specifies CASSQDLSIYNEQFF.

This clone was counted only a few times. This chain's CDR3 is CAISESTGSGGYTF. The CDR3 nucleotides are TGTGCCATCAGTGAGTCGACGGGGTCCGGAGGCTACACCTTC. The chain couples TRBV10-3 to TRBJ1-2; D ambiguous. The CDR3 has 14 residues. Deletions cut 0 bases from V and 8 bases from J, with 13 bases between. CDR1 and CDR2 from the germline V gene are ENHRY and SYGVKD.

This sequence joins TRBV7-6 and TRBJ2-3; 10 bases are a match to TRBD2. CDR3 length: 15 residues. Trimming cost V 6 bases and J 2 bases; bases outside gene matches: 5. Germline CDR1 and CDR2: SGHVS and FNYEAQ. The CDR3 region is CASSLSGGITDTQYF. DNA for the CDR3: TGTGCCAGCAGTCTTAGCGGGGGGATCACAGATACGCAGTATTTT.

The gene calls are TRBV10-1 and TRBJ1-2; the D is unclear. The V gene lost 10 bases and the J gene lost 7 bases, with 4 bases spanning the gap. CDR3 length: 8 residues. Per the germline V gene, CDR1 is WNHNN and CDR2 is SYGVQD (reference sequence). In DNA form, the CDR3 reads TGCGCCAACGGTGGCTACACCTTC. Its translation is CANGGYTF.

The chain recombines TRBV19 with TRBJ2-1, with D unresolved. Deletions cut 6 bases from V and 2 bases from J, with 17 bases between. Germline assignment: CDR1 LNHDA and CDR2 SQIVND (reference sequence). The CDR3 consists of 16 residues. The CDR3 region is CASSDPLAFTYNEQFF. The CDR3, as DNA: TGTGCCAGTAGCGACCCATTAGCCTTTACCTACAATGAGCAGTTCTTC. The whole variable domain, remainder taken from reference TRBV19 and TRBJ2-1, is DGGITQSPKYLFRKEGQNVTLSCEQNLNHDAMYWYRQDPGQGLRLIYYSQIVNDFQKGDIAEGYSVSREKKESFPLTVTSAQKNPTAFYLCASSDPLAFTYNEQFFGPGTRLTVL.

The chain has TRBV6-5 and TRBJ1-3; D might be TRBD1 (6 bases). The germline V gene encodes CDR1 MNHEY and CDR2 SVGAGI. Trimming shortened V by 7 bases and J by 4 bases, and 14 bases separated the two germline ends. The CDR3 sequence is 14 residues long. CDR3 amino acids: CASKAGVPGNTIYF. In DNA form, the CDR3 reads TGTGCCAGCAAGGCAGGGGTGCCAGGAAACACCATATATTTT.

This sequence joins TRBV30 and TRBJ1-2, with D perhaps matching TRBD1 (5 bases). The CDR3 contains 13 residues. Germline V gene sequence: CDR1 GTSNPN, CDR2 SVGIG (reference sequence). V shed 4 bases and J shed 6 bases, with 15 bases lying between them. Written as DNA, the CDR3 is TGTGCCTGGAAGAAGGGGCTATGGGATGGCTACACCTTC. Translation gives CAWKKGLWDGYTF.

CDR3 nucleotides: TGTGCCAGCACCGAACTAGCCTACGAGCAGTACTTC. It codes for CASTELAYEQYF. The V call is TRBV2, the J call TRBJ2-7; D might be TRBD2 (5 bases). V was cut by 7 bases and J by 2 bases, with 9 bases left in between. Germline-derived CDR1 and CDR2 are SNHLY and FYNNEI. The CDR3 has 12 amino acids.

The chain recombines TRBV5-1 with TRBJ2-3; 12 nucleotides match TRBD2. Per the germline V gene, CDR1 is SGHRS and CDR2 is YFSETQ. This CDR3 spans 16 amino acids. V dropped 2 bases and J dropped 4; count of bases not matched to a gene: 5. The DNA of the CDR3 is TGCGCCAGCAGCTTTGGACTAGCGGGAATCGCAGATACGCAGTATTTT. As protein: CASSFGLAGIADTQYF. The full variable domain, rest sourced from reference TRBV5-1 and TRBJ2-3, is KAGVTQTPRYLIKTRGQQVTLSCSPISGHRSVSWYQQTPGQGLQFLFEYFSETQRNKGNFPGRFSGRQFSNSRSEMNVSTLELGDSALYLCASSFGLAGIADTQYFGPGTRLTVL.

The chain joins TRBV25-1 to TRBJ2-3; no clear D gene. Germline V lookup: CDR1 MGHDK, CDR2 SYGVNS. This CDR3 has 13 residues. With 3 bases removed from V and 10 bases from J, the gap between germline ends came to 14 bases. The CDR3, as DNA: TGTGCCAGCAGTGACACTGACAAACCGGCGCAGTATTTT. Its protein is CASSDTDKPAQYF.

The genes are TRBV30 and TRBJ2-5; D remains ambiguous. V was clipped by 8 bases and J by 1 base, with 14 bases between them. The CDR3 runs 13 residues. Germline V gene sequence: CDR1 GTSNPN, CDR2 SVGIG (reference sequence). The CDR3 DNA reads TGTGCCAGACAAATCTCAGGCCAAGAGACCCAGTACTTC. Translation gives CARQISGQETQYF.